This entry lists 25 T cell receptor beta chains sequenced from one sample in a study of neurological immune-mediated disorders. Time point meaning: longitudinal time-point 1 (baseline). TCRdb itself ran the 5' RACE reads through MiXCR, one entry per CDR3 protein. Here the sample spans 64,000 or so distinct CDR3 sequences, about 9.4% being singletons. The sequencing sample was made of PBMCs. Receptor source: a man aged 25-40 years in good health.

Ten or more counts support this clonotype. Mismatch with germline at one junction end may stem from a read error. J is TRBJ1-1 and V is TRBV20-1; possible D gene TRBD1, 6 bases. Germline V gives CDR1 DFQATT, CDR2 SNEGSKA (reference sequence). This CDR3 contains 11 residues. CDR3 region: CSAIEDRRSGF. In DNA form, the CDR3 reads TGCAGTGCCATAGAGGACAGAAGGTCAGGATTT.

A word on this clonotype: This may stem from a read error, because a much larger clone lies one nucleotide away. V is TRBV27 and J is TRBJ2-7; unclear D gene. The CDR3 has 13 amino acids. Germline CDR1 and CDR2: MNHEY and SMNVEV (reference sequence). CDR3 protein: CANSPKPFYEQYF. The CDR3 DNA is TGTGCCAACAGTCCCAAACCGTTCTACGAGCAGTACTTC.

Concerning this clonotype itself: One base away lies a much larger clone, so this may be a sequencing read error. The rearrangement links TRBV25-1 to TRBJ2-3; 7 bases map to TRBD2. The germline gives CDR1 MGHDK, CDR2 SYGVNS. The CDR3 spans 17 residues. As DNA, the CDR3 is TGTGCCTGCAGTGCCTCTCAGAACAAGGCGGGGGCAGATACGCAGTATTTT. This gives the protein CACSASQNKAGADTQYF.

This clonotype was counted many times. The chain has TRBV12-3 or TRBV12-4 and TRBJ2-5; 11 bases align to TRBD2. V was clipped by 6 bases and J by 0 bases; unmatched bases: 3. The CDR3 sequence is 15 residues long. The CDR3 is CASRWTSGHQETQYF. CDR3 sequence (DNA): TGTGCCAGCAGATGGACTAGCGGGCACCAAGAGACCCAGTACTTC.

In its sample, this clonotype was seen many times. This chain joins TRBV20-1 and TRBJ2-7, with TRBD1 as a possible D gene (6 bases). V was pared by 5 bases and J by 4 bases, with 24 bases between. The CDR3 has 16 amino acids. Germline V gene data show CDR1 as DFQATT and CDR2 as SNEGSKA (reference sequence). The CDR3 DNA reads TGCAGTGCTCCCCTCTTAGGACAGAGAACAATATACGAGCAGTACTTC. Encoded protein: CSAPLLGQRTIYEQYF.

This clonotype showed up many times. The gene calls are TRBV10-3 and TRBJ2-1, with 14 bases that match TRBD2. The CDR3 consists of 15 residues. With 6 bases clipped from V and 8 bases from J, the junction kept 6 bases outside the gene matches. CDR1 and CDR2 (germline): ENHRY, SYGVKD. The CDR3 DNA reads as TGTGCCATCAGCTCCGGGACTAGCGGGAGTGATGAGCAGTTCTTC. Protein product: CAISSGTSGSDEQFF.

V and J are TRBV28 and TRBJ2-1, with 8 bases identical to TRBD2. The CDR3 is 16 amino acids. J gave up 2 bases and V 4 bases, and 7 bases lay outside the gene matches. Looked up from germline, CDR1 is MDHEN and CDR2 is SYDVKM. The CDR3 DNA reads TGTGCCAGCAGTTATCCCGGGACTAGTCCCTACAATGAGCAGTTCTTC. This gives the protein CASSYPGTSPYNEQFF.

This clonotype was counted at least ten times. The chain joins TRBV28 to TRBJ1-5; D is uncertain. V lost 7 bases and J 2 bases, leaving 15 bases between the germline ends. The CDR3 totals 15 residues. CDR1 is MDHEN and CDR2 is SYDVKM in the germline V gene. The CDR3 spells CASITAGKGNQPQHF. The CDR3 nucleotides are TGTGCCAGCATTACAGCAGGAAAGGGCAATCAGCCCCAGCATTTT.

This clonotype was counted between two and nine times. The CDR3 is CASSPGGALNTEAFF. The CDR3 coding sequence is TGCGCCAGCAGCCCGGGGGGGGCATTGAACACTGAAGCTTTCTTT. The J gene is TRBJ1-1, the V gene TRBV5-1; possibly TRBD1 for D (6 bases). Germline assignment: CDR1 SGHRS and CDR2 YFSETQ. Trimming cost V 4 bases and J 0 bases, with 13 bases left between them. The CDR3 sequence is 15 residues long.

This clonotype was recorded at least ten times. The CDR3 region is CASSSGPGGQSYEQYF. CDR3 DNA: TGTGCCAGCAGTTCCGGCCCCGGGGGACAGAGCTACGAGCAGTACTTC. The chain uses TRBV7-2 and TRBJ2-7, with D tentatively TRBD1 (7 bases). The V gene's germline CDR1 is SGHTA and CDR2 FQGNSA. The CDR3 contains 16 residues. Trimming cost V 6 bases and J 3 bases, with 21 bases left between them.

The chain couples TRBV28 to TRBJ1-1; D is ambiguous. CDR1 is MDHEN, CDR2 SYDVKM, per germline. The CDR3 loop spans 13 amino acids. Trimming stripped 1 base from V and 10 bases from J, with 13 bases between. As DNA, the CDR3 is TGTGCCAGCAGTTTATCTGATGGGTTGGGAGCTTTCTTT. Amino acid sequence: CASSLSDGLGAFF.

A word on this clonotype: Given a much more abundant clone one base away, this may be a read error. This rearrangement joins TRBV5-1 to TRBJ2-5; D remains unclear. Judging by the DNA end, TRBJ2-7 fits better; the J call may be wrong. From germline, CDR1 is SGHRS and CDR2 YFSETQ. The CDR3 is 13 residues long. This CDR3 is CASSTGRAYEQYF. In DNA form, the CDR3 reads TGCGCCAGCAGCACCGGACGAGCCTACGAGCAGTACTTC.

The J gene is TRBJ1-5, the V gene TRBV10-3, with 7 bases aligning to TRBD1. Losses at the gene ends were 11 bases for V and 6 bases for J; bases not matched to a gene: 13. CDR1 is ENHRY, CDR2 SYGVKD, per germline. The CDR3 is 14 amino acids. The CDR3 protein is CAVSGGGEVQPQHF. The CDR3 region has the DNA TGTGCCGTCTCGGGAGGGGGCGAAGTTCAGCCCCAGCATTTT.

This clonotype was recorded many times. The V gene is TRBV7-2, the J gene TRBJ2-7; TRBD2 aligns across 9 bases. In germline, CDR1 is SGHTA, CDR2 FQGNSA. This CDR3 spans 15 amino acids. With 2 bases clipped from V and 6 bases from J, the junction kept 8 bases outside the gene matches. The CDR3 is CASSLSLLAGLEQYF. DNA for the CDR3: TGTGCCAGCAGCTTAAGCCTTCTAGCGGGACTCGAGCAGTACTTC.

The table lists this clonotype with many counts. The chain links TRBV20-1 to TRBJ2-3, with no clear D. Germline CDR1 is DFQATT and CDR2 is SNEGSKA (reference sequence). The CDR3 spans 13 residues. V gave up 0 bases and J gave up 3 bases, with 7 bases separating them. In nucleotides, the CDR3 is TGCAGTGCTAGAGATCCCGTAACAGATACGCAGTATTTT. Amino acids: CSARDPVTDTQYF.

This clonotype was seen repeatedly, ten times or more. The rearrangement links TRBV2 to TRBJ1-1, with 11 nucleotides matching TRBD1. The CDR3 is 15 residues long. Germline V gives CDR1 SNHLY, CDR2 FYNNEI. The V segment lost 4 bases and the J segment 7 bases; nucleotides outside the gene matches: 8. In DNA, the CDR3 is TGTGCCAGCAGTGCCTCGGGACAGGGGGTGTTTGAAGCTTTCTTT. Translated: CASSASGQGVFEAFF.

This clonotype was detected ten times or more. This sequence joins TRBV20-1 and TRBJ2-1; no firm D call. The CDR3 is 11 amino acids. V was shortened by 7 bases and J by 6 bases, with 10 bases between the two germline ends. Per the germline V gene, CDR1 is DFQATT and CDR2 is SNEGSKA (reference sequence). The DNA of the CDR3 is TGCAGTGTCCTTACGGCCAATGAGCAGTTCTTC. It specifies CSVLTANEQFF.

This clonotype was counted ten times or more. This chain joins TRBV5-5 and TRBJ2-5, with D maybe TRBD2 (6 bases). Germline V lookup: CDR1 SGHKS, CDR2 YYEKEE (reference sequence). This CDR3 has 16 amino acids. The germline V and J ends were trimmed by 4 bases and 2 bases, with 18 bases remaining between them. The CDR3 bases are TGTGCCAGCAGCCAGTTTCCGGGACTCTCTCAAGAGACCCAGTACTTC. Amino acids: CASSQFPGLSQETQYF.

At least ten counts were recorded for this clonotype. This chain links TRBV18 with TRBJ1-5, with 9 bases fitting TRBD1. Trimming cost V 5 bases and J 2 bases; bases outside gene matches: 4. The CDR3 totals 15 residues. The germline V gene has CDR1 KGHSH and CDR2 LQKENI. CDR3 region: CASSETGGGNQPQHF. The CDR3 coding sequence is TGTGCCAGCTCAGAGACAGGGGGAGGCAATCAGCCCCAGCATTTT.

This clonotype was counted many times. The chain combines TRBV6-2 or TRBV6-3 with TRBJ2-1; no firm D call. This CDR3 has 12 amino acids. CDR1 and CDR2 (germline): MNHEY, SVGEGT. Trimming took off 2 bases at V and 7 bases at J, with 6 bases between the two ends. The CDR3 loop is CASSYARNEQFF. The CDR3 bases are TGTGCCAGCAGTTACGCTAGGAATGAGCAGTTCTTC.

Points on this clonotype: A read error is possible here, since a much larger clone lies one base away. The genes are TRBV7-9 and TRBJ1-1, with 7 positions matching TRBD1. CDR1 SEHNR and CDR2 FQNEAQ come from the germline V gene (reference sequence). The CDR3 runs 13 residues. In DNA, the CDR3 is TGTGCCAACAGCATAAACAGGGGCACTGAAGCTTTCTTT. Protein: CANSINRGTEAFF.

This rearrangement joins TRBV10-3 to TRBJ2-3, with a possible D match to TRBD1 (6 bases). Trimming removed 7 bases at V and 1 base at J, with 15 bases between. The germline V gene has CDR1 ENHRY and CDR2 SYGVKD. The CDR3 is made up of 15 amino acids. CDR3 coding DNA: TGTGCCATCACCCAGGGGTTTTCGGGCACAGATACGCAGTATTTT. Translation gives CAITQGFSGTDTQYF.

V usage is TRBV14 and J usage is TRBJ2-5; 7 bases fit TRBD2. V was clipped by 3 bases and J by 12 bases; unmatched bases: 7. Per germline, CDR1 SGHDN and CDR2 FVKESK. The CDR3 is made up of 12 amino acids. CDR3 DNA: TGTGCCAGCAGCCACGGACTAGGAGGGAAGTACTTC. Protein sequence: CASSHGLGGKYF.

In its sample, this clonotype was seen many times. The chain uses TRBV10-3 and TRBJ2-3; no firm D call. Trimming shortened V by 8 bases and J by 2 bases, and 11 bases separated the two germline ends. Germline assignment: CDR1 ENHRY and CDR2 SYGVKD. This CDR3 spans 13 amino acids. For the CDR3, the DNA is TGTGCCATCTGGGGTGCGGACACAGATACGCAGTATTTT. Its translation is CAIWGADTDTQYF.

This clonotype was found many times. The chain uses TRBV14 and TRBJ1-1; a weak D match, TRBD1 (5 bases). Germline loops: CDR1 SGHDN, CDR2 FVKESK. The CDR3 runs to 12 residues. V lost 4 bases to trimming and J lost 7 bases, with 10 bases between them. The CDR3 protein is CASSRTDIEAFF. DNA for the CDR3: TGTGCCAGCAGCCGCACGGACATTGAAGCTTTCTTT. The complete variable domain, with remaining parts taken from reference TRBV14 and TRBJ1-1, reads EAGVTQFPSHSVIEKGQTVTLRCDPISGHDNLYWYRRVMGKEIKFLLHFVKESKQDESGMPNNRFLAERTGGTYSTLKVQPAELEDSGVYFCASSRTDIEAFFGQGTRLTVV.